Below are 3 T cell receptor beta chains sequenced from a single sample in a study of T cells in Graves' hyperthyroidism and ophthalmopathy. Authors of the study amplified TCR beta CDR3 regions from RNA transcripts. TCR CDR3 underwent first-round RT-PCR with the HTBI primer set. TCRdb called the multiplex PCR reads again in MiXCR, with one record for every CDR3 protein. Here the sample spans some 550,000 distinct CDR3 sequences, roughly 15% being singletons. Sequenced sample: blood. These receptors came from a woman aged 40 to 55 with Graves' ophthalmopathy.

This chain joins TRBV3-1 and TRBJ2-1; a possible D gene is TRBD1 (6 bases). The length of the CDR3 is 14 residues. Germline assignment: CDR1 LGHDT and CDR2 YNNKEL (reference sequence). V gave up 2 bases and J gave up 3 bases, with 8 bases separating them. CDR3 protein: CASSQQGNYNEQFF. Here the CDR3 DNA reads TGTGCCAGCAGCCAACAGGGGAACTACAATGAGCAGTTCTTC.

This clonotype has a count of ten or more. The CDR3 spells CASSASGRNTGELFF. The DNA of the CDR3 is TGTGCCAGCAGCGCATCCGGGAGGAACACCGGGGAGCTGTTTTTT. The chain joins TRBV7-9 to TRBJ2-2; D perhaps matches TRBD2 (6 bases). Germline V gene lookup returns CDR1 SEHNR and CDR2 FQNEAQ (reference sequence). This CDR3 is 15 amino acids long. V lost 5 bases to trimming and J lost 1 base, with 11 bases between them.

This clonotype was recorded a few times. The V call is TRBV12-5, the J call TRBJ1-1; D not resolved. V shed 5 bases and J shed 4 bases, with 8 bases lying between them. This CDR3 has 12 residues. The germline gives CDR1 LGHNT, CDR2 FRNRAP. The CDR3 region has the DNA TGTGCTAGTGGTCCGGAGGCCACTGAAGCTTTCTTT. This sequence encodes CASGPEATEAFF.